This record concerns one TCR beta chain sequence. The data were obtained in a study of CDR3 diversity in severe acne. From the PCR reads, TCRdb called clonotypes with MiXCR, one entry per CDR3 protein. The table has about 84,000 distinct CDR3 sequences, 45% to 65% seen once; the top ten hold roughly an eighth. Per the germline V gene, CDR1 is LNHNV and CDR2 is YYDKDF (reference sequence). This CDR3 has 15 amino acids. Trimming at V came to 3 bases and at J to 8 bases, leaving 6 bases not matched to a gene. The receptor was derived from a male donor in good health, without acne. The V gene is TRBV15, the J gene TRBJ2-2; TRBD1 matches at 10 bases. Sequencing input: blood. This CDR3 is CATSSPGQGKGELFF. The CDR3 region has the DNA TGTGCCACCAGCAGTCCGGGACAGGGGAAAGGGGAGCTGTTTTTT.